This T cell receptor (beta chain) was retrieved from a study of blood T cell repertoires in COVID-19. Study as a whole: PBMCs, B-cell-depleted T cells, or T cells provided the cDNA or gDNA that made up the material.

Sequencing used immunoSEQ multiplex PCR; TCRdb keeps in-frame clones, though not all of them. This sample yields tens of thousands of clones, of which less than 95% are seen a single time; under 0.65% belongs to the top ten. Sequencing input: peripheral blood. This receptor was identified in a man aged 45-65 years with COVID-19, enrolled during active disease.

The CDR3 region has the DNA TGTGCCAGCTCACCCCCGACAGGGGGGAACACTGAAGCTTTCTTT. Protein product: CASSPPTGGNTEAFF. The chain employs TRBV18 and TRBJ1-1; 9 bases agree with TRBD1. CDR1 is KGHSH and CDR2 is LQKENI in the germline V gene. V shed 3 bases and J 1 base; nucleotides not matched to a gene: 3. The CDR3 covers 15 residues.